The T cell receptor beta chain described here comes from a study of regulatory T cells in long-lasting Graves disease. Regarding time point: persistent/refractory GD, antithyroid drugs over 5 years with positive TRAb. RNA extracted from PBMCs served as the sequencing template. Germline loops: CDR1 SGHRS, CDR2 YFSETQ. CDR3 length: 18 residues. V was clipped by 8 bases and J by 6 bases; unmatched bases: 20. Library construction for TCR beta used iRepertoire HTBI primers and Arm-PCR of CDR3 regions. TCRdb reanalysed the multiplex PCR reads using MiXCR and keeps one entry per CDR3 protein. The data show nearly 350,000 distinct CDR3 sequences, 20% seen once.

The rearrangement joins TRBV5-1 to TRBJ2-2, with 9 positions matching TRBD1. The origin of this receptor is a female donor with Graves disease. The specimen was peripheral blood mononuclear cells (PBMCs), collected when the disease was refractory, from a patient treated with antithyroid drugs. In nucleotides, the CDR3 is TGCGCCAGTTGGGAAGGGACGACCGGGACAGGGAAGGCCGGGGAGCTGTTTTTT. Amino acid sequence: CASWEGTTGTGKAGELFF.